This T cell receptor beta chain was identified in a study of patients and donors after allogeneic stem cell transplantation. TCRdb re-derived calls from the RT-PCR reads in MiXCR, one entry per CDR3 protein. The data contain more than 850,000 distinct CDR3 sequences, roughly 17% of them singletons. CDR1 LGHDT and CDR2 YNNKEL come from the germline V gene (reference sequence). Between the trimmed V and J ends, which lost 2 bases and 2 bases, there was a span of 25 bases. This CDR3 comprises 20 residues. The material sequenced was blood, either unsorted or a sorted T cell fraction (not recorded which). The V gene is TRBV3-1, the J gene TRBJ1-5, with a tentative D call TRBD1 (5 bases). This TCR came from a human donor who was either an allogeneic HSCT recipient or a stem cell or donor lymphocyte infusion donor (not recorded which). It is not recorded whose cells these are; they may come from a transplant donor. The CDR3 protein is CASSQPDSSPYDMGNQPQHF. CDR3 nucleotides: TGTGCCAGCAGCCAACCCGACAGCTCCCCTTATGATATGGGCAATCAGCCCCAGCATTTT.